This TCR beta chain emerged from a study of cytomegalovirus exposure and HLA in healthy donors (dated 2017 in TCRdb). Background for the entire study: According to a later analysis, the approximately 120 validation repertoires were produced on the same platform as the roughly 600 repertoires of the first cohort. The study was designed to test whether signatures of past pathogen exposure could be identified by cataloging public T cell receptors. To predict cytomegalovirus infection status, the study combined high-throughput TCR immunosequencing, statistical association of individual TCRs with disease status, and machine learning. Along with the approximately 600-subject first cohort, a separate validation cohort of 120 different subjects was used.

Library method: the immunoSEQ multiplex PCR assay. From the authors' description of their analysis: A statistical classification framework was built to diagnose cytomegalovirus status from the catalog of TCR beta chain sequences. Drawn from immuneACCESS, this table holds only the in-frame rearrangements with V and J called that TCRdb kept. Clones are partly lost; checked studies trace under half to an unresolved V gene and leave the rest unexplained. The D gene and trimming were derived from the DNA, and the V and J assignments and clone size from that table. The sample contains 150,000 to 200,000 clones, approximately 84% of them found a single time. Together, the top ten hold roughly 10% of the sample. The sample holds one count of this clone. Its antigen has not been determined. No much larger clone is present one base from it, and per-base qualities are unavailable. Separate from the roughly 650-subject first cohort, the validation cohort of some 130 subjects was the group to which the donors belonged.

Study-level results and caveats: A later analysis found that TCRs clustered in the first cohort also tended to co-occur in the approximately 120 validation repertoires, with about 94% of cluster scores above 0. The authors suggested that the approach could potentially be generalized to other disease states and immunological phenotypes. All 120 or so repertoires were used to score co-occurrence in the validation cohort in a later analysis, because that analysis had no HLA typing for the cohort. Most TCR sequences were observed very rarely across donors, whereas some public TCRs were present in many individuals. In both the original and validation cohorts, the classifier was reported to diagnose cytomegalovirus status with high specificity and sensitivity. In vitro tests confirmed that a few of the cytomegalovirus-associated TCR beta chains recognize cytomegalovirus antigens. The study listed 150 to 200 TCR beta chains as associated with cytomegalovirus.

Taken from cysteine to phenylalanine, the CDR3 has 17 residues. This entry keeps only the CDR3 DNA: 51 bases, framed from base 1. V ends up 4 bases short and J 7 bases short, with an unmatched junction base count of 14. Taken from the germline V gene (reference sequence), the CDR1 and CDR2 loops are MNHEY and SMNVEV. The TCR comes from a man aged 30-40 years in good health and CMV-seropositive. The specimen was PBMCs. Here the chain combines TRBV27 and TRBJ1-5; 9 middle bases align to TRBD1. The CDR3 reads CASSSRPGTGPWQPQHF. The nucleotides are TGTGCCAGCAGTTCCCGTCCCGGGACAGGGCCTTGGCAGCCCCAGCATTTT.